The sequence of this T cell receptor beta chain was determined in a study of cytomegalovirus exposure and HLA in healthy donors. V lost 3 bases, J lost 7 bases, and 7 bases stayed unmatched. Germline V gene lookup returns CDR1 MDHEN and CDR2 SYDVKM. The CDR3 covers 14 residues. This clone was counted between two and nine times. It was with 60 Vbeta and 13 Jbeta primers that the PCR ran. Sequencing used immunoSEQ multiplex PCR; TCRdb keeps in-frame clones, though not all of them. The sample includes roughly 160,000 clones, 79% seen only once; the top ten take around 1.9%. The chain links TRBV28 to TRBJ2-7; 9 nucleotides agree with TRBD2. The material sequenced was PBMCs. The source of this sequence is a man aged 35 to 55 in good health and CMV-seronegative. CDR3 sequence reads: CASSLPGLAGEQYF. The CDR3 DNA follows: TGTGCCAGCAGTTTGCCGGGACTAGCTGGGGAGCAGTACTTC. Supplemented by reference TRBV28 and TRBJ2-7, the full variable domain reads DVKVTQSSRYLVKRTGEKVFLECVQDMDHENMFWYRQDPGLGLRLIYFSYDVKMKEKGDIPEGYSVSREKKERFSLILESASTNQTSMYLCASSLPGLAGEQYFGPGTRLTVT.